The 32 T cell receptor beta chains given below trace back to one sample, sequenced in a study of CXCR3-negative and CXCR3-positive naive CD8 T cells. In preparing the TRB cDNA libraries, 5' RACE with UMI labels was used. TCRdb reprocessed the 5' RACE reads and stores each CDR3 protein as one record, lacking DNA. This sample's clone table lists 75,000 or so distinct CDR3 sequences. The sequencing sample was made of naive CXCR3- CD8+ T cells from blood. Subset: CD45RO-CCR7+CD27+CD95- naive CD8+ T cells lacking CXCR3 (TNR3-). These receptors were taken from a human donor in good health. Some clones in this sample may be carry-over from other donors' samples.

The chain has TRBV5-5 and TRBJ1-5; TCRdb designates TRBD1, a call that cannot be tested without DNA. Germline V gives CDR1 SGHKS, CDR2 YYEKEE (reference sequence). There are 14 residues in the CDR3. CDR3 amino acids: CASSQWDTNQPQHF. Complete variable domain (other parts from reference TRBV5-5 and TRBJ1-5): DAGVTQSPTHLIKTRGQQVTLRCSPISGHKSVSWYQQVLGQGPQFIFQYYEKEERGRGNFPDRFSARQFPNYSSELNVNALLLGDSALYLCASSQWDTNQPQHFGDGTRLSIL.

The gene calls are TRBV29-1 and TRBJ2-5; the TCRdb D gene call, TRBD2, has no DNA to confirm it. The CDR3 extends over 14 amino acids. Looked up from germline, CDR1 is SQVTM and CDR2 is ANQGSEA. This CDR3 reads CSVEQANEGETQYF.

The chain has TRBV7-6 and TRBJ2-7; TCRdb's D gene call, TRBD1, goes unchecked for lack of DNA. Per germline, CDR1 SGHVS and CDR2 FNYEAQ. The CDR3 has 19 amino acids. CDR3 residues: CASSSDRAGRRGLPYEQYF.

The V and J genes are TRBV11-2 and TRBJ1-1. CDR1 is SGHAT, CDR2 FQNNGV, per germline. The CDR3 is 16 amino acids. CDR3 loop: CASSLQAVADHAEAFF.

The gene calls are TRBV7-9 and TRBJ2-7; as DNA is missing, the TRBD1 call by TCRdb cannot be tested. Germline values: CDR1 SEHNR, CDR2 FQNEAQ (reference sequence). The CDR3 has 14 residues. CDR3 protein: CASSLGTGNHEQYF.

The chain employs TRBV29-1 and TRBJ2-1; lacking DNA, the TRBD1 call made by TCRdb goes unchecked. Germline lookup yields CDR1 SQVTM and CDR2 ANQGSEA. The CDR3 contains 13 residues. The CDR3 reads CSVEGLRANEQFF.

The V and J genes are TRBV7-9 and TRBJ1-4. This CDR3 is 12 amino acids long. The germline V gene encodes CDR1 SEHNR and CDR2 FQNEAQ (reference sequence). The CDR3 sequence: CASRGMDEKLFF.

This sequence joins TRBV7-9 and TRBJ2-1; the D call from TCRdb, TRBD2, cannot be confirmed without DNA. This CDR3 comprises 19 residues. Germline loops: CDR1 SEHNR, CDR2 FQNEAQ (reference sequence). The CDR3 sequence is CASSPGGTSGSPPYNEQFF.

The chain links TRBV12-3 or TRBV12-4 to TRBJ2-1; the TCRdb call, TRBD1, lacks DNA for checking. The CDR3 is made up of 13 amino acids. The chain's CDR3 is CASVGGLGNEQFF.

The chain links TRBV27 to TRBJ2-7; lacking DNA, the TRBD2 call made by TCRdb goes unchecked. CDR1 and CDR2 (germline): MNHEY, SMNVEV (reference sequence). The CDR3 is 15 residues long. The CDR3 is CASSLSPAAAYEQYF.

The chain combines TRBV29-1 with TRBJ2-3. Germline loops: CDR1 SQVTM, CDR2 ANQGSEA. This CDR3 has 11 amino acids. The CDR3 protein is CSVEIPDTQYF.

The chain combines TRBV28 with TRBJ2-3; the TCRdb D gene call, TRBD1, has no DNA to confirm it. Germline V gene sequence: CDR1 MDHEN, CDR2 SYDVKM. The CDR3 runs 15 residues. CDR3 loop: CASSSGTGGTPGQYF.

V is TRBV28 and J is TRBJ2-5. The CDR3 runs 14 residues. The germline gives CDR1 MDHEN, CDR2 SYDVKM. The CDR3: CASSLRSVQETQHF.

The chain carries TRBV20-1 and TRBJ1-4. The CDR3 length is 14 residues. Germline values: CDR1 DFQATT, CDR2 SNEGSKA (reference sequence). The CDR3 here is CSARVKRINEKLFF.

The chain joins TRBV11-2 to TRBJ1-1. CDR1 and CDR2 (germline): SGHAT, FQNNGV. This CDR3 spans 13 amino acids. CDR3 region: CASSIVANTEAFF. The variable domain in full, completed from reference TRBV11-2 and TRBJ1-1, reads EAGVAQSPRYKIIEKRQSVAFWCNPISGHATLYWYQQILGQGPKLLIQFQNNGVVDDSQLPKDRFSAERLKGVDSTLKIQPAKLEDSAVYLCASSIVANTEAFFGQGTRLTVV.

The chain joins TRBV7-8 to TRBJ2-3; TCRdb picks TRBD2, but there is no DNA to check that call. In germline, CDR1 is SGHVS, CDR2 FQNEAQ. The CDR3 covers 17 residues. The CDR3 reads CASSPRTSGGLTDTQYF.

This chain links TRBV7-2 with TRBJ2-1; TCRdb calls TRBD2, which cannot be checked without DNA. This CDR3 contains 15 residues. CDR1 SGHTA and CDR2 FQGNSA come from the germline V gene. CDR3 sequence reads: CASSWTSGAYNEQFF. The whole variable domain, filled in from reference TRBV7-2 and TRBJ2-1, reads GAGVSQSPSNKVTEKGKDVELRCDPISGHTALYWYRQSLGQGLEFLIYFQGNSAPDKSGLPSDRFSAERTGGSVSTLTIQRTQQEDSAVYLCASSWTSGAYNEQFFGPGTRLTVL.

The genes are TRBV29-1 and TRBJ2-1; TCRdb's D call, TRBD2, is unchecked because there is no DNA. Germline V gene sequence: CDR1 SQVTM, CDR2 ANQGSEA. The CDR3 has 14 residues. This chain's CDR3 is CSVPWGVRHNEQFF.

This chain connects TRBV9 to TRBJ1-5. The CDR3 spans 14 residues. Germline lookup yields CDR1 SGDLS and CDR2 YYNGEE. Here the CDR3 reads CASSVGHMNQPQHF.

The CDR3 loop reads CSVPLAALYNEQFF. The rearrangement joins TRBV29-1 to TRBJ2-1; TCRdb designates TRBD1, a call that cannot be tested without DNA. The CDR3 consists of 14 residues. CDR1 is SQVTM, CDR2 ANQGSEA, per germline.

The chain links TRBV28 to TRBJ2-7; lacking DNA, the TRBD2 call made by TCRdb goes unchecked. CDR3 size: 13 residues. The germline V gene encodes CDR1 MDHEN and CDR2 SYDVKM. CDR3 protein: CASIGPSSYEQYF.

The chain is built from TRBV20-1 and TRBJ2-7; the D call from TCRdb, TRBD1, cannot be confirmed without DNA. The germline CDR1 and CDR2 sequences are DFQATT and SNEGSKA (reference sequence). The length of the CDR3 is 13 residues. CDR3 sequence: CSARGRESYEQYF.

CDR3 region: CASSLDGRPYNEQFF. The V gene is TRBV5-6, the J gene TRBJ2-1. The CDR3 is 15 residues long. The germline V gene encodes CDR1 SGHDT and CDR2 YYEEEE.

CDR3 in amino acids: CSARALAGVWLNEQFF. V gene TRBV20-1 combines with J gene TRBJ2-1; lacking DNA, the TRBD2 call made by TCRdb goes unchecked. Germline CDR1 DFQATT, CDR2 SNEGSKA (reference sequence). This CDR3 comprises 16 residues.

The rearrangement uses TRBV7-9 and TRBJ2-5; TCRdb indicates TRBD1, and absent DNA this call remains unverified. The CDR3 consists of 13 residues. The germline V gene has CDR1 SEHNR and CDR2 FQNEAQ (reference sequence). The CDR3 is CASSPPGDETQYF. The full variable domain, its missing parts supplied by reference TRBV7-9 and TRBJ2-5, is DTGVSQNPRHKITKRGQNVTFRCDPISEHNRLYWYRQTLGQGPEFLTYFQNEAQLEKSRLLSDRFSAERPKGSFSTLEIQRTEQGDSAMYLCASSPPGDETQYFGPGTRLLVL.

The rearrangement joins TRBV20-1 to TRBJ2-7; the D gene TCRdb calls, TRBD1, cannot be checked with no DNA. CDR1 and CDR2 from the germline V gene are DFQATT and SNEGSKA (reference sequence). The CDR3 is 13 amino acids. CDR3 region: CSALDRVDYEQYF.

V and J are TRBV7-2 and TRBJ2-1; the TCRdb call, TRBD1, lacks DNA for checking. The CDR3 sequence is 16 residues long. Germline V CDR1 and CDR2: SGHTA, FQGNSA. This CDR3 is CASSLAPGQGFNEQFF.

This chain connects TRBV7-9 to TRBJ2-1; TCRdb gives TRBD1 as the D gene, but with no DNA this cannot be confirmed. The V gene's germline CDR1 is SEHNR and CDR2 FQNEAQ (reference sequence). This CDR3 comprises 14 residues. The CDR3 spells CASRDSRSTGEQFF. The full variable domain, in which reference TRBV7-9 and TRBJ2-1 provide the parts outside the CDR3, is DTGVSQNPRHKITKRGQNVTFRCDPISEHNRLYWYRQTLGQGPEFLTYFQNEAQLEKSRLLSDRFSAERPKGSFSTLEIQRTEQGDSAMYLCASRDSRSTGEQFFGPGTRLTVL.

The chain recombines TRBV7-3 with TRBJ2-1. From germline, CDR1 is SGHTA and CDR2 FQGTGA. The CDR3 is made up of 14 amino acids. The CDR3 is CASSFSLVSSEQFF.

The chain employs TRBV21-1 and TRBJ2-5; TCRdb selects TRBD1, and the lack of DNA leaves this call unchecked. TRBV21-1 is flagged as a pseudogene. This CDR3 contains 17 residues. CDR3 sequence reads: CASSKALYRGYQETQYF.

The chain combines TRBV14 with TRBJ2-2. Per germline, CDR1 SGHDN and CDR2 FVKESK. The CDR3 sequence is 13 residues long. The CDR3 protein is CASSQASSGELFF.

The CDR3 sequence is CASSPRTGNEQYF. V and J are TRBV3-1 and TRBJ2-7; TCRdb's D call, TRBD1, is unchecked because there is no DNA. The CDR3 totals 13 residues. CDR1 is LGHDT, CDR2 YNNKEL, per germline (reference sequence).